Listed below are T cell receptor beta chains from one sample, sequenced in a study of T cell responses to AZD1222 COVID-19 vaccine. Sequenced by immunoSEQ multiplex PCR; TCRdb stores in-frame clones only, minus some. The sample contains around 130,000 clones, 80% to 95% of which appear only once. The starting material was peripheral blood, obtained on day 0 of AZD1222 vaccination. All receptors derive from an adult in good health. Each CDR3 is given with its conserved first and last residue. D genes are given only for firm matches.

J gene,V gene,D gene,CDR3 length,CDR3 DNA,CDR3 protein
TRBJ1-5,TRBV6-5,NA,14,TGTGCCAGCGCATCTCGAGGGGGGAATCAGCCCCAGCATTTT,CASASRGGNQPQHF
TRBJ1-6,TRBV4-3,NA,14,TGCGCCAGCAGCCAAGAAGTCGAGGCTTTTCCCCTCCACTTT,CASSQEVEAFPLHF
TRBJ2-3,TRBV5-1,NA,14,TGCGCCAGCAGGCTAGGCCCCAGCACAGATACGCAGTATTTT,CASRLGPSTDTQYF
TRBJ2-7,TRBV28,NA,13,TGTGCCACACACCCAGCAGGGAAGTACGAGCAGTACTTC,CATHPAGKYEQYF
TRBJ2-7,TRBV4-1,TRBD1,16,TGCGCCAGCAGCCAACTTATGGGACAGGGGGGGTACGAGCAGTACTTC,CASSQLMGQGGYEQYF
TRBJ2-1,TRBV3-1/TRBV3-2,NA,12,TGTGCCAGCAGCCTTCTAGCAAATGAGCAGTTCTTC,CASSLLANEQFF
TRBJ1-2,TRBV27,TRBD1,15,TGTGCCAGCAGTTTATCGTGGACAGGGCCCTATGGCTACACCTTC,CASSLSWTGPYGYTF
TRBJ2-7,TRBV6-1,TRBD2,12,TGTGCCAGCAGTGAACGGGGGGACGAGCAGTACTTC,CASSERGDEQYF
TRBJ2-6,TRBV28,NA,16,TGTGCCAGCAGTTCTAGGGTAACGAGAGGGGCCAACGTCCTGACTTTC,CASSSRVTRGANVLTF
TRBJ2-5,TRBV7-7,NA,15,TGTGCTAGCAGCCCTCTGGCTGGTAACCAAGAGACCCAGTACTTC,CASSPLAGNQETQYF
TRBJ1-5,TRBV30,NA,15,TGTGCCTGGAGTTCACGCCAGGGGCGTAATCAGCCCCAGCATTTT,CAWSSRQGRNQPQHF
TRBJ1-4,TRBV28,TRBD1,14,TGTGCCAGTCGACAGGGAGGGGCTCCTGGAAAACTGTTTTTT,CASRQGGAPGKLFF
TRBJ2-5,TRBV5-1,NA,14,TGCGCCAGCAGCCTGCAGGGGGGGGCAGAGACCCAGTACTTC,CASSLQGGAETQYF
TRBJ2-5,TRBV19,TRBD2,16,TGTGCCAGTAGTACTCGGACTAGCGGGTACGGAGAGACCCAGTACTTC,CASSTRTSGYGETQYF